This T cell receptor (beta chain) was sequenced during a study of blood T cell repertoires in COVID-19. In the study overall: The United States, Italy and Spain were the sources of the acute and convalescent COVID-19 samples.

The method was immunoSEQ multiplex PCR; TCRdb's version includes in-frame clones alone and lacks a portion of them. The sample contains 120,000 to 150,000 clones, over 75% of which appear only once. Trimming removed 7 bases from V and 0 bases from J, with 16 bases in between. The V gene's germline CDR1 is SGHDN and CDR2 FVKESK. The CDR3 extends over 17 amino acids. Specimen: PBMCs or T cells enriched from blood (not recorded which). The chain employs TRBV14 and TRBJ1-6, with a weak D call TRBD1 (5 bases). This TCR was sampled from a man between 50 and 59 years old in a cohort exposed to, infected with or recovered from COVID-19 (not recorded which). CDR3 amino acids: CASTPSYRSSYNSPLHF. In DNA, the CDR3 is TGTGCCAGCACCCCAAGCTACAGGAGCTCCTATAATTCACCCCTCCACTTT.